These 8 T cell receptor beta chains originate from one sample sequenced in a study of blood T cells in healthy people across ages. The use of a sample-barcoded 5' primer and a J-beta primer mix characterized a second PCR of roughly 6 to 11 cycles. TCRdb reprocessed the 5' RACE reads with MiXCR, giving one entry per CDR3 protein. The profile shows about 1.8 million distinct CDR3 sequences, about 50% of them singletons. Sequencing input: blood. Receptors originate from a woman in her thirties or forties in good health.

The chain combines TRBV6-5 with TRBJ1-6; 8 bases align to TRBD1. There are 14 residues in the CDR3. Trimming cost V 6 bases and J 14 bases; bases outside gene matches: 12. Germline CDR1 is MNHEY and CDR2 is SVGAGI. The CDR3 region has the DNA TGTGCCAGCAGCCCCACAATGACAGGGGCTTCCCTCCACTTT. This codes for CASSPTMTGASLHF.

V is TRBV6-5 and J is TRBJ1-5; 8 bases agree with TRBD1. Germline V gene lookup returns CDR1 MNHEY and CDR2 SVGAGI. The CDR3 contains 15 residues. J lost 7 bases, V lost 0 bases, and 5 bases had no gene match. The DNA of the CDR3 is TGTGCCAGCAGTTACTCGGAACAGGGGGACCAGCCCCAGCATTTT. Translation: CASSYSEQGDQPQHF.

This clonotype has a handful of counts. This chain uses TRBV5-1 with TRBJ2-5, with 9 bases matching TRBD2. The CDR3 consists of 19 residues. Germline V gives CDR1 SGHRS, CDR2 YFSETQ. The J segment lost 2 bases and the V segment lost 0 bases, leaving 14 bases of the junction unmatched. The CDR3: CASSLAHLGTSFGQETQYF. The CDR3 coding sequence is TGCGCCAGCAGCTTGGCCCATCTCGGGACTAGCTTCGGGCAAGAGACCCAGTACTTC.

The chain is built from TRBV7-2 and TRBJ1-5; TRBD1 agrees at 11 bases. Germline CDR1 and CDR2: SGHTA and FQGNSA. This CDR3 contains 15 residues. The V and J ends lost 4 bases and 6 bases, in that order; junction bases with no gene match: 5. The CDR3 loop reads CASSYGQGAGQPQHF. CDR3 DNA: TGTGCCAGCAGCTATGGACAGGGGGCAGGTCAGCCCCAGCATTTT.

V gene TRBV12-3 or TRBV12-4 combines with J gene TRBJ1-2; tentatively, D is TRBD1 (6 bases). V was clipped by 3 bases and J by 6 bases, with 14 bases between them. The CDR3 covers 14 residues. The CDR3 region has the DNA TGTGCCAGCAGTTTGGAGGGGGGAATGGATGGCTACACCTTC. It is translated as CASSLEGGMDGYTF.

This clonotype appeared a few times. The gene calls are TRBV20-1 and TRBJ1-2; 8 bases line up with TRBD1. V lost 1 base and J lost 3; bases outside the gene matches: 7. CDR3 size: 15 residues. Germline V gene sequence: CDR1 DFQATT, CDR2 SNEGSKA (reference sequence). CDR3 in amino acids: CSARVYHRGDYGYTF. In nucleotides, the CDR3 is TGCAGTGCTAGAGTGTATCACAGGGGGGACTATGGCTACACCTTC.

This clonotype was counted a few times. The chain links TRBV7-2 to TRBJ2-1; TRBD2 might be the D (7 bases). In germline, CDR1 is SGHTA, CDR2 FQGNSA. The V end was cut by 4 bases, the J end by 5 bases, with 15 bases between. CDR3 length: 15 amino acids. The CDR3 sequence is CASSCCGGPDNEQFF. CDR3 DNA sequence: TGTGCCAGCAGCTGCTGCGGGGGCCCTGACAATGAGCAGTTCTTC.

There are a few counts of this clonotype. V gene TRBV20-1 combines with J gene TRBJ2-6; D remains ambiguous. Germline-derived CDR1 and CDR2 are DFQATT and SNEGSKA (reference sequence). The CDR3 spans 15 residues. Trimming took 3 bases from V and 2 from J, leaving 11 bases between them. CDR3: CSASLRLAGANVLTF. As DNA, the CDR3 is TGCAGTGCTAGTCTACGGCTGGCTGGGGCCAACGTCCTGACTTTC.